The entry below describes one T cell receptor beta chain. The antigen is unknown. This CDR3 has 19 amino acids. Germline CDR1 and CDR2: MGHRA and YSYEKL. Unmatched junction bases numbered 17, after V lost 4 bases and J lost 0 bases. These data belong to a study of siplizumab effects on memory and regulatory T cells. Study conclusions and caveats: The authors did not confirm suppressive function in proliferating Tregs from siplizumab cultures. An assignable naive or memory phenotype was lacking in roughly 75-96% of proliferating CD4+ or CD8+ clones. The apparent diversity of naive T cells exceeded that of memory cells, and naive T cells seemed to make a major contribution to the alloresponse.

Sequencing was performed with immunoSEQ multiplex PCR; in TCRdb, only in-frame clones are kept and a portion is missing. The sample includes fewer than 110,000 clones, 85% to 95% of them seen just once. This sequence was found in a human donor in good health. The sample taken for sequencing was non-Treg CD4+ T cells sorted from blood. The J gene is TRBJ2-7, the V gene TRBV4-1; 8 nucleotides line up with TRBD2. The CDR3 DNA reads as TGCGCCAGCAGCCCGATTCCCCCATTTCCGGGAGGGAACTCCTACGAGCAGTACTTC. Amino acid sequence: CASSPIPPFPGGNSYEQYF.